The following is a T cell receptor (beta chain) sequence with its context. The target of this receptor is not known. Base qualities are missing; no much larger clone stands one base away. RNA was extracted with the RNeasy kit and about 0.5 to 1 ug was reverse transcribed using random hexamers. The immunoSEQ multiplex PCR assay, which covers 54 Vbeta and 13 Jbeta segments, was used to amplify TCR beta CDR3 regions. Bias from PCR amplification was corrected by using a synthetic template baseline for primer optimization and for computational correction. Regarding the original processing steps: Reads were annotated to V, D and J genes according to IMGT and were analyzed with immunoSEQ Analyzer, with only productive sequences retained. Clonality was computed as one minus Shannon entropy normalized by log2 of the number of productive unique sequences. For each patient and control, public and private clones were evaluated within the 100 most prevalent clones. Susac-specific clones were defined as absent from healthy and MS cohorts, 850 to 1,300 published viral clones and other ImmuneACCESS disease sequences. TCRdb reran the public reads through fastp at Q25 and MiXCR, keeping productive beta chains. Rows matching on CDR3 protein sequence are summarized as one entry with the most common DNA and genes. The V and J calls here are based on TCRdb, not the publication. The sample table lists more than 150,000 distinct CDR3 sequences, about 95% of them with a count of one. The ten largest account for 0.16% of the sample.

Peripheral blood CD8+ and CD4+ T cells from healthy donors, Susac syndrome patients and multiple sclerosis patients were profiled using high-throughput TCR beta sequencing. The Susac syndrome patients fulfilled recently defined diagnostic criteria for either definite or probable disease. Bulk CD8+ and CD4+ T cells were purified magnetically by negative isolation, whereas CD8+ TEMRA cells were enriched by FACS. Blood was collected in EDTA tubes and processed within 24 hours, with PBMCs isolated through density gradient centrifugation. PBMCs intended for TCR sequencing were cryopreserved in liquid nitrogen and thawed later in a water bath at 37 degrees C. Purity of sorted or isolated CD4+, CD8+ and CD8+ TEMRA cells was at least 90%. The data were obtained in a study of CD8 T cells in Susac syndrome (dated by TCRdb to about 2019). Describing the broader study: Among the sequenced Susac syndrome patients, roughly six had clinically active disease and under ten were in clinical remission. At blood withdrawal, Susac syndrome patients were either therapy-naive, taking corticosteroids (in some cases with IVIg as well), or taking IVIg alone. Whether CD8+ T cell activation and differentiation in Susac syndrome was antigen driven was tested using repertoire sequencing.

V and J are truncated by 4 bases and 0 bases respectively, leaving an intervening sequence of 8 bases. Taken from the germline V gene, the CDR1 and CDR2 loops are SGHDT and YYEEEE. Reading from cysteine to phenylalanine, the CDR3 counts 13 amino acids. Just CDR3 DNA is preserved here, 39 bases in frame from base 1. What the study reported, not specific to this receptor: The number of individuals in the TCR sequencing and HLA analysis was acknowledged as relatively small. In the CD4+ T cell repertoire of Susac syndrome patients, clonal expansion was not detected.

The source material was CD4+ T cells from PBMCs. In this chain, TRBV5-6 is recombined with TRBJ2-7, with the D gene not confidently named. The TCR originated in a human donor with Susac syndrome. The CDR3 region reads CASSRPVSYEQYF. At the DNA level, the sequence is TGTGCCAGCAGCCGCCCAGTCTCCTACGAGCAGTACTTC.